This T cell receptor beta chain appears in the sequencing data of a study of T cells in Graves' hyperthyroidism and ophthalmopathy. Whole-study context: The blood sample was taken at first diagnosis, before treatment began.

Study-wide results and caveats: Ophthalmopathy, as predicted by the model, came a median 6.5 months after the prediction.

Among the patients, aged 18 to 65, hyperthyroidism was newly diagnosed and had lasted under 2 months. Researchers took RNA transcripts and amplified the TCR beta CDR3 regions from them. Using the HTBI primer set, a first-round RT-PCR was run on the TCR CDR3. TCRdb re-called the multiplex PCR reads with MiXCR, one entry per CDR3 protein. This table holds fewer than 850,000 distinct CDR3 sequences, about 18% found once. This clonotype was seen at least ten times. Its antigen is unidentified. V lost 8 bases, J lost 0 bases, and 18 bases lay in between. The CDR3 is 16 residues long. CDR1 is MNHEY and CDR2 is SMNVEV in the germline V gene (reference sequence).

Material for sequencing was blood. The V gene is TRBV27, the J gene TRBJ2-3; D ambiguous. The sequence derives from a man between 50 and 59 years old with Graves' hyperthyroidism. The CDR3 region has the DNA TGTGCCAGCCAAAAATGGCGGTCTGCTAGCACAGATACGCAGTATTTT. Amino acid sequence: CASQKWRSASTDTQYF.